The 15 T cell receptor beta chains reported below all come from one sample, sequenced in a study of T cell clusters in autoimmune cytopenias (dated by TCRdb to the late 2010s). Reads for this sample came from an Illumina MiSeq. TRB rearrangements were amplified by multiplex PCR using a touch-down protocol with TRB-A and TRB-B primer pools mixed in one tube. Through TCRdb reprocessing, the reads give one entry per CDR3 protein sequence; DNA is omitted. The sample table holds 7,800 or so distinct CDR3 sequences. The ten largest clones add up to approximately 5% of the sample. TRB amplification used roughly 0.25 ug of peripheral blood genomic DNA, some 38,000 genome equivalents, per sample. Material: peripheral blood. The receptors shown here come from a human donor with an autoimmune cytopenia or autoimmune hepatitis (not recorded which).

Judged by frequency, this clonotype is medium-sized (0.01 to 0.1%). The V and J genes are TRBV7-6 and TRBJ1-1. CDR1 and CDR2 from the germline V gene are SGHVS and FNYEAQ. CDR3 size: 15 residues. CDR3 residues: CASSSLGRTNTEAFF.

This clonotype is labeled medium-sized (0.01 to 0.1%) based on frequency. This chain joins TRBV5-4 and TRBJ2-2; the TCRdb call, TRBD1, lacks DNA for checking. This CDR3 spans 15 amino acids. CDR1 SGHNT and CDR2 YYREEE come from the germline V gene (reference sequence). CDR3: CASRPGGANTGELFF.

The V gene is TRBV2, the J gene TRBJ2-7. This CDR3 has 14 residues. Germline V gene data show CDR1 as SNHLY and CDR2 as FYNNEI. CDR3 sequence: CASRVEISSYEQYF. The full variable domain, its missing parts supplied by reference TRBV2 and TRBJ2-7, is EPEVTQTPSHQVTQMGQEVILRCVPISNHLYFYWYRQILGQKVEFLVSFYNNEISEKSEIFDDQFSVERPDGSNFTLKIRSTKLEDSAMYFCASRVEISSYEQYFGPGTRLTVT.

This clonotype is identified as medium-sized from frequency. CDR3 sequence: CASSLIGGQGGGSPLHF. The chain recombines TRBV28 with TRBJ1-6; without DNA, the TCRdb call of TRBD1 cannot be checked. The germline V gene has CDR1 MDHEN and CDR2 SYDVKM. The CDR3 extends over 17 amino acids.

This CDR3 reads CAGAGDTDTQYF. V usage is TRBV10-3 and J usage is TRBJ2-3; TCRdb's D call of TRBD2 is untestable without DNA. This CDR3 contains 12 residues. Germline V gene data show CDR1 as ENHRY and CDR2 as SYGVKD.

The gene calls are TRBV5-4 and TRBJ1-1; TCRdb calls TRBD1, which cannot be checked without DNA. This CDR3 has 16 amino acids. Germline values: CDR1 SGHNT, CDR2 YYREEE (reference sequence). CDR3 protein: CASSLDGQGAKTEAFF.

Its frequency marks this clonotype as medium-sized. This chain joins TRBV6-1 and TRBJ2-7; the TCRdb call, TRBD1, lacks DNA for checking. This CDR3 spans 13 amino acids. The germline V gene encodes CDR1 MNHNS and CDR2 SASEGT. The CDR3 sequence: CASTLLAGNEQYF.

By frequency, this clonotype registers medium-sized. This chain's CDR3 is CASSSPKQGRGITGELFF. The chain employs TRBV7-9 and TRBJ2-2; TCRdb selects TRBD1, and the lack of DNA leaves this call unchecked. This CDR3 comprises 18 residues. Per the germline V gene, CDR1 is SEHNR and CDR2 is FQNEAQ (reference sequence).

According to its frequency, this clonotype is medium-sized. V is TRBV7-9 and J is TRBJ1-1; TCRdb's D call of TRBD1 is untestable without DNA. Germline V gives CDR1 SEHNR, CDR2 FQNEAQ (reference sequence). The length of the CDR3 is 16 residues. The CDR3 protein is CASSLTPMTGEHEAFF.

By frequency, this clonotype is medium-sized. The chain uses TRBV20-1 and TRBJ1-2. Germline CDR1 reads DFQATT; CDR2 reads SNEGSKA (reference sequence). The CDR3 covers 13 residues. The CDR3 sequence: CSARPLFLGGYTF.

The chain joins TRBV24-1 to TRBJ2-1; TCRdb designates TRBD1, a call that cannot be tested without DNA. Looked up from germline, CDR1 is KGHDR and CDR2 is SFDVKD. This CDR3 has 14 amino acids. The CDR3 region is CATSDAPTSNEQFF.

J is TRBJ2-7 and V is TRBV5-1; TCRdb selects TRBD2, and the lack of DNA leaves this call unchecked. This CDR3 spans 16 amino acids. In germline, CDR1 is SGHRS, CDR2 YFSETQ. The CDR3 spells CASSLDMGEDGVEQYF.

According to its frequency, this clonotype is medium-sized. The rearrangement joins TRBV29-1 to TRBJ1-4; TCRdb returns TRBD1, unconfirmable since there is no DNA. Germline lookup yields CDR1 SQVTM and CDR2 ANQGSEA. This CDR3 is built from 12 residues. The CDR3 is CSGMDRGEKLFF.

The CDR3: CASSQLAGVLYEQYF. The rearrangement joins TRBV6-2 or TRBV6-3 to TRBJ2-7; as DNA is missing, the TRBD2 call by TCRdb cannot be tested. The CDR3 is 15 amino acids. Germline CDR1 reads MNHEY; CDR2 reads SVGEGT.

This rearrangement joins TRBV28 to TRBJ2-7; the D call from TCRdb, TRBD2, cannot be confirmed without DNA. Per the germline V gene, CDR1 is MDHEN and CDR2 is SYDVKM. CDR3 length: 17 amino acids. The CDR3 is CASSPLTRALNSYEQYF.